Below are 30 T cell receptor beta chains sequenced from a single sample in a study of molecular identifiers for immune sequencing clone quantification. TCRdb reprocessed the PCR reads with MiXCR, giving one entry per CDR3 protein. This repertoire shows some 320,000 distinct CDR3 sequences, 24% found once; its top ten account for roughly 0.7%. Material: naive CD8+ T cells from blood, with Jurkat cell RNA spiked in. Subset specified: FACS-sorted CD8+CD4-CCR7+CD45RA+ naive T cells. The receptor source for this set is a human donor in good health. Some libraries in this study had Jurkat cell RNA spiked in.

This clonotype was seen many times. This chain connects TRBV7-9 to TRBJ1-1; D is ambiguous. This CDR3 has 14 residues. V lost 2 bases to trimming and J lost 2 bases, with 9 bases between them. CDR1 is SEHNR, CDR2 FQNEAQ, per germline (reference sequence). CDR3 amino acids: CASSLIPGNTEAFF. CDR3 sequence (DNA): TGTGCCAGCAGCTTAATCCCGGGTAACACTGAAGCTTTCTTT.

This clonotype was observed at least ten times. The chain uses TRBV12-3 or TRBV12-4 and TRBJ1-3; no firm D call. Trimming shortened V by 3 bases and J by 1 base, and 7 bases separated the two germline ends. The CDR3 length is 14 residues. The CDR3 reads CASSFTTSGNTIYF. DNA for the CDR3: TGTGCCAGCAGTTTCACAACATCTGGAAACACCATATATTTT.

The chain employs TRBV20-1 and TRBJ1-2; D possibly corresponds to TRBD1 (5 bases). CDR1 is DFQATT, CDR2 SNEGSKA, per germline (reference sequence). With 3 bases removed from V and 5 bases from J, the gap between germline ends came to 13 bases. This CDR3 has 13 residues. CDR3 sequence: CSARGGLKYGYTF. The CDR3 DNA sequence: TGCAGTGCTAGGGGGGGACTGAAGTATGGCTACACCTTC.

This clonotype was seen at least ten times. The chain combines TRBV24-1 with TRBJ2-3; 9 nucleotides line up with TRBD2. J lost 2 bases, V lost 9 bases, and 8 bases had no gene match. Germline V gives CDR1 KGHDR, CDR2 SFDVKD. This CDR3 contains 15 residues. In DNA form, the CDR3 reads TGTGCCACCGCTAGCGGGATCTTCCTCACAGATACGCAGTATTTT. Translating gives CATASGIFLTDTQYF.

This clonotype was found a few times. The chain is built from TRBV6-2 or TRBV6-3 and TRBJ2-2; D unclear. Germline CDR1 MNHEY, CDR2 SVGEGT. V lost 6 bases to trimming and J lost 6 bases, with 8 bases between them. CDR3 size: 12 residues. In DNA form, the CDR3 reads TGTGCCAGCAGGCTATTAGCCGGGGAGCTGTTTTTT. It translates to CASRLLAGELFF.

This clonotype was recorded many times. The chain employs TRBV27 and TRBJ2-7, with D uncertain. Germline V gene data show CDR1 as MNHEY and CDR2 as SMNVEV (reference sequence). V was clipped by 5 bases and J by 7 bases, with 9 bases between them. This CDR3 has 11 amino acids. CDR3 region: CASSVGQEQYF. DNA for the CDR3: TGTGCCAGCAGTGTCGGTCAGGAGCAGTACTTC.

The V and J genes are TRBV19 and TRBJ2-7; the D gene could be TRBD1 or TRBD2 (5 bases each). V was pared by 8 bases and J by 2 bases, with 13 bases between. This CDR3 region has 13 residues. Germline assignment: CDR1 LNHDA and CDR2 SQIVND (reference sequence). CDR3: CASCPGGTYEQYF. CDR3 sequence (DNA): TGTGCCAGTTGCCCTGGGGGAACCTACGAGCAGTACTTC.

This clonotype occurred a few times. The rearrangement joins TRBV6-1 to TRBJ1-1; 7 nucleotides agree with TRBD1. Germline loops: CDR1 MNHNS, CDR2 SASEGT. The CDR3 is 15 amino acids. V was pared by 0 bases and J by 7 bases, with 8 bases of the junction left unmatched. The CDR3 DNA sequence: TGTGCCAGCAGTGAAGCAGCAGGAGGGGACAGTGAAGCTTTCTTT. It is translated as CASSEAAGGDSEAFF.

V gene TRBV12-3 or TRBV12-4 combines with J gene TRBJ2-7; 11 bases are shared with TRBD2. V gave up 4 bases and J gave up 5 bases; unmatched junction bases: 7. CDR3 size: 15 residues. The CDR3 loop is CASSSPSGGRDEQYF. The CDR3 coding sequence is TGTGCCAGCAGTTCGCCTAGCGGGGGGCGGGACGAGCAGTACTTC.

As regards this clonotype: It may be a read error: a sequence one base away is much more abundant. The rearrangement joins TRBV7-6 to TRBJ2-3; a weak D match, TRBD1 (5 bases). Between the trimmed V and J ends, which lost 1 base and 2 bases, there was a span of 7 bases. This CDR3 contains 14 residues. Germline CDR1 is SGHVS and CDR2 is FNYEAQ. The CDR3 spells CASSLEGLTDTQYF. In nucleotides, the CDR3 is TGTGCCAGCAGCTTAGAGGGGCTCACAGATACGCAGTATTTT.

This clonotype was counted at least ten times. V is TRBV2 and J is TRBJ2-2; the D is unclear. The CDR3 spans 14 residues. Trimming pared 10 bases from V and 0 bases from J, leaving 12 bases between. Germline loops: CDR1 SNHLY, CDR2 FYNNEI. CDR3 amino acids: CATRWAANTGELFF. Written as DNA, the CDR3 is TGTGCCACCCGGTGGGCCGCGAACACCGGGGAGCTGTTTTTT.

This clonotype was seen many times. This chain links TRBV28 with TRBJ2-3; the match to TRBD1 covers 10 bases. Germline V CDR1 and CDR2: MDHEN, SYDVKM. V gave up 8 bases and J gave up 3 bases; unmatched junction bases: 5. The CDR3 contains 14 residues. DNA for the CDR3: TGTGCCAGCGCCAGGACAGGGGGTACAGATACGCAGTATTTT. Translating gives CASARTGGTDTQYF.

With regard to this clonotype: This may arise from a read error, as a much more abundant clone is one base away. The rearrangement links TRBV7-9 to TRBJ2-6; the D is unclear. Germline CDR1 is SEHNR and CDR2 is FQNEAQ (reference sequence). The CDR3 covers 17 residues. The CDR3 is CASSPLSSSSVANVPTF. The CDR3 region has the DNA TGTGCCAGCAGCCCCCTTAGCAGCTCATCTGTGGCCAACGTCCCGACTTTC. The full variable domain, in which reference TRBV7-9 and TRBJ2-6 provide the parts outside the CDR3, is DTGVSQNPRHKITKRGQNVTFRCDPISEHNRLYWYRQTLGQGPEFLTYFQNEAQLEKSRLLSDRFSAERPKGSFSTLEIQRTEQGDSAMYLCASSPLSSSSVANVPTFGAGSRLTVL.

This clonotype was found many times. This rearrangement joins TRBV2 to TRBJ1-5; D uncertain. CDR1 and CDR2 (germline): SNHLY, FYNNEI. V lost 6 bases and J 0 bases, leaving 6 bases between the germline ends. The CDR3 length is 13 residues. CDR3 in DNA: TGTGCCAGCAGGGGGTATAGCAATCAGCCCCAGCATTTT. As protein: CASRGYSNQPQHF.

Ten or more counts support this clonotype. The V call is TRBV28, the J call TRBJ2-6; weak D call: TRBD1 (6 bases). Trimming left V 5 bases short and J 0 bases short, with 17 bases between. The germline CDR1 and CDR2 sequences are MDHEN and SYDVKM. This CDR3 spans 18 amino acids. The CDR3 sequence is CASSGRQDSLSGANVLTF. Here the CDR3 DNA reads TGTGCCAGCAGTGGGAGACAGGACTCCCTCTCTGGGGCCAACGTCCTGACTTTC.

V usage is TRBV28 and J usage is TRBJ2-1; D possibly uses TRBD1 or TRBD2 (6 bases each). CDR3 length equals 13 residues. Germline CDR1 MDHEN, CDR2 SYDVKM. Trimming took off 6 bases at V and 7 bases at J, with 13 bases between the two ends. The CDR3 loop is CASRKRGRNEQFF. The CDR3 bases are TGTGCCAGCAGGAAGAGGGGGAGGAATGAGCAGTTCTTC.

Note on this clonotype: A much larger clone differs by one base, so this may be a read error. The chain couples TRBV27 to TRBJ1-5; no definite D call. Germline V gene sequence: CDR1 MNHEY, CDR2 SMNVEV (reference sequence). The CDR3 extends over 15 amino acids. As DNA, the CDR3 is TGTGCCAGCAGTTCGAGAATTAGCGTCGGTCAGCCCCAGCAATTT. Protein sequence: CASSSRISVGQPQQF.

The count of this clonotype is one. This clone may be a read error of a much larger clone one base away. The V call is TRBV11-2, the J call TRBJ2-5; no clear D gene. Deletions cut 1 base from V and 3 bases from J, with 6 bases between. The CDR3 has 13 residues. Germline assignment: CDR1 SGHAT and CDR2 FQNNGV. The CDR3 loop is CASSLAQEETQYF. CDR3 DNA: TGTGCCAGCAGCTTAGCTCAGGAAGAGACCCAGTACTTC. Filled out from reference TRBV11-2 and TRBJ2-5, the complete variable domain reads EAGVAQSPRYKIIEKRQSVAFWCNPISGHATLYWYQQILGQGPKLLIQFQNNGVVDDSQLPKDRFSAERLKGVDSTLKIQPAKLEDSAVYLCASSLAQEETQYFGPGTRLLVL.

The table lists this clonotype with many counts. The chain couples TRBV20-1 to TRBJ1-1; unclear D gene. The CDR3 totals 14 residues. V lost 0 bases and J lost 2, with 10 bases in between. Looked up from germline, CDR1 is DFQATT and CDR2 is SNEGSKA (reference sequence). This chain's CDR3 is CSARDLGFNTEAFF. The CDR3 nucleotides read TGCAGTGCTAGAGATCTCGGATTCAACACTGAAGCTTTCTTT.

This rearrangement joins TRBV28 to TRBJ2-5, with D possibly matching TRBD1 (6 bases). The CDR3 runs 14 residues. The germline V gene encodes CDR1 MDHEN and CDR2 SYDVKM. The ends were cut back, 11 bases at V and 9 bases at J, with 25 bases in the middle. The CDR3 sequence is CARPLTGPQGPQYF. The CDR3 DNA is TGTGCCCGCCCCCTGACAGGACCCCAAGGGCCCCAGTACTTC.

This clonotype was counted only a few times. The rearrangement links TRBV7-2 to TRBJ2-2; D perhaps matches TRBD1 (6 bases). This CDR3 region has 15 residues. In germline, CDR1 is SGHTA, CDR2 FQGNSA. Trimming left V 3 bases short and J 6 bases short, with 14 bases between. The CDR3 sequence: CASSFWGRPAGELFF. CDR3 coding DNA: TGTGCCAGCAGCTTCTGGGGGCGCCCGGCCGGGGAGCTGTTTTTT. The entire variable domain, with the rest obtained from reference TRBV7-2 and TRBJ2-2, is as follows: GAGVSQSPSNKVTEKGKDVELRCDPISGHTALYWYRQSLGQGLEFLIYFQGNSAPDKSGLPSDRFSAERTGGSVSTLTIQRTQQEDSAVYLCASSFWGRPAGELFFGEGSRLTVL.

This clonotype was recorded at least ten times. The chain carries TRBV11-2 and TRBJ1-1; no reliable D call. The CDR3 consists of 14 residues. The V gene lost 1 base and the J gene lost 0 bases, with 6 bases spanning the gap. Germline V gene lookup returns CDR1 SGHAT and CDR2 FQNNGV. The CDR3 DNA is TGTGCCAGCAGCTTAGGAGCTGTGAACACTGAAGCTTTCTTT. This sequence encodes CASSLGAVNTEAFF.

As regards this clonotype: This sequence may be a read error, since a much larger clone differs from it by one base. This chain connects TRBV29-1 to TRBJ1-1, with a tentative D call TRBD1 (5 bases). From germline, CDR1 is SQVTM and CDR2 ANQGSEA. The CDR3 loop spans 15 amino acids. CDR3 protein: CSVQPLTVLDTKAFF. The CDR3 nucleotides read TGCAGCGTCCAACCGCTGACCGTGTTGGACACTAAAGCTTTCTTT.

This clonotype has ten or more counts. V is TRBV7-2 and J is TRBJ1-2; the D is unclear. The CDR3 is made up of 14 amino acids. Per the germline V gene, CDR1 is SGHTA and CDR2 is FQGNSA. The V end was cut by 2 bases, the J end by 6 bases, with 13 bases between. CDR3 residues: CASSLSVRVDGYTF. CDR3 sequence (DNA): TGTGCCAGCAGCTTATCCGTACGAGTTGATGGCTACACCTTC.

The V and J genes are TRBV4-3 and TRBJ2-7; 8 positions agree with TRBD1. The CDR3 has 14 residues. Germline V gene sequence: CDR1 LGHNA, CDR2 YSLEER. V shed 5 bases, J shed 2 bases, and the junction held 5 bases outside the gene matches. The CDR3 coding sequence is TGCGCCAGCAGCATTTCGACAGGGGCCTACGAGCAGTACTTC. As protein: CASSISTGAYEQYF.

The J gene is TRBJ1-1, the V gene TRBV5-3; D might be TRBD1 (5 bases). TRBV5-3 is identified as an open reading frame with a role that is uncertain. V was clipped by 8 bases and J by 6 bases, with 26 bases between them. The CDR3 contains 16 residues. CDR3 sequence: CASSNNDSPRDPEAFF. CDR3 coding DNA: TGTGCCAGCAGTAATAATGACAGTCCCAGGGACCCTGAAGCTTTCTTT.

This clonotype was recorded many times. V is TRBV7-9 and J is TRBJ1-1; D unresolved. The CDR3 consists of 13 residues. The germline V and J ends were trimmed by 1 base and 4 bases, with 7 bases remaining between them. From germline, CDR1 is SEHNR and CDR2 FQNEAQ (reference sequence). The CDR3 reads CASSLGWATEAFF. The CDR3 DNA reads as TGTGCCAGCAGCTTAGGCTGGGCCACTGAAGCTTTCTTT.

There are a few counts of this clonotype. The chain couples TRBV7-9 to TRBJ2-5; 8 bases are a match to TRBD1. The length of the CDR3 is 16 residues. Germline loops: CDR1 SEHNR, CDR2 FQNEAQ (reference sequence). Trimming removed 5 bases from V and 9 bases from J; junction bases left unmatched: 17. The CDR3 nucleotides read TGTGCCAGCAGCGAGGCCGGGACAGGCTCACGGGGGCCCCAGTACTTC. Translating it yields CASSEAGTGSRGPQYF.

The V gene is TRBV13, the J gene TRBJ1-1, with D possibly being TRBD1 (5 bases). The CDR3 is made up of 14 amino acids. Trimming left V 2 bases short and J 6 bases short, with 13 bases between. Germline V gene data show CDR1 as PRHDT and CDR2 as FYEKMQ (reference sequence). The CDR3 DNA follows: TGTGCCAGCAGCTTAAGAGGGGATGTGGCTGAAGCTTTCTTT. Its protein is CASSLRGDVAEAFF.

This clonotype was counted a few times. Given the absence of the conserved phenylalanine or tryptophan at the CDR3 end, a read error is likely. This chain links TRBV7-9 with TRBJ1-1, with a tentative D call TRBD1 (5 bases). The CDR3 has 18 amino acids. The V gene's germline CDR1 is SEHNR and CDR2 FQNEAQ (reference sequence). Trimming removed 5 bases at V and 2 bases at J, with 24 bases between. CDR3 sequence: CASSPPAGAPSGNTEAFL. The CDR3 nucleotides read TGTGCCAGCAGCCCACCGGCCGGGGCTCCGAGTGGAAACACTGAAGCTTTCCTT.